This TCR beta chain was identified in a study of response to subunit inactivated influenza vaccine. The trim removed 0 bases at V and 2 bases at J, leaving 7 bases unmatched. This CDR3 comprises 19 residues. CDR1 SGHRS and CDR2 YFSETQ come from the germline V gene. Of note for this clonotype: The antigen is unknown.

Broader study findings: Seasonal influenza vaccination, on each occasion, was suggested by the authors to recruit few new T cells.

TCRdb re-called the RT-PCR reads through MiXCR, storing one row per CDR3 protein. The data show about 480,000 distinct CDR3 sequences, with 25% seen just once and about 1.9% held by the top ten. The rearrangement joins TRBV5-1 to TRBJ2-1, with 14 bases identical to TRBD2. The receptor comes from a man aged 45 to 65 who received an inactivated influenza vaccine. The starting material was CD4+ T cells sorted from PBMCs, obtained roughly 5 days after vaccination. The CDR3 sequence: CASSLGTGTSGSAYNEQFF. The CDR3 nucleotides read TGCGCCAGCAGCTTGGGTACCGGGACTAGCGGGAGTGCCTACAATGAGCAGTTCTTC.